Reported below is one T cell receptor beta chain. Its target is unknown. V lost 4 bases, J lost 4 bases, and 16 bases lay in between. The CDR3 length is 15 residues. Looked up from germline, CDR1 is SEHNR and CDR2 is FQNEAQ (reference sequence). These data originate in a study of T cells in Graves' hyperthyroidism and ophthalmopathy. Whole-study findings and limits: A model of 13 V-J pairs discriminated ophthalmopathy from stable hyperthyroidism. Within blood appeared most thyroid clonotypes that had expanded above 0.001.

TCR beta CDR3 region amplification was performed from RNA transcripts. First-round RT-PCR targeting the TCR CDR3 was performed with the HTBI primer set. TCRdb fed the multiplex PCR reads into MiXCR, producing one record per CDR3 protein. The data show fewer than 650,000 distinct CDR3 sequences, 46% seen once. The study excluded patients with uncontrolled infection, other autoimmune disease, pregnancy or lactation. For the diagnoses, clinical symptoms, serum thyroxine and TRAb, thyroid ultrasound and orbital computed tomography were used. The chain couples TRBV7-9 to TRBJ1-2; D not resolved. The receptor was isolated from an adult woman with Graves' disease, either hyperthyroidism or ophthalmopathy (not recorded which). The sample consisted of peripheral blood or thyroid tissue (not recorded which). The CDR3 here is CASSSKTTRGYGYTF. CDR3 bases: TGTGCCAGCAGCTCGAAAACTACGCGGGGCTATGGCTACACCTTC.